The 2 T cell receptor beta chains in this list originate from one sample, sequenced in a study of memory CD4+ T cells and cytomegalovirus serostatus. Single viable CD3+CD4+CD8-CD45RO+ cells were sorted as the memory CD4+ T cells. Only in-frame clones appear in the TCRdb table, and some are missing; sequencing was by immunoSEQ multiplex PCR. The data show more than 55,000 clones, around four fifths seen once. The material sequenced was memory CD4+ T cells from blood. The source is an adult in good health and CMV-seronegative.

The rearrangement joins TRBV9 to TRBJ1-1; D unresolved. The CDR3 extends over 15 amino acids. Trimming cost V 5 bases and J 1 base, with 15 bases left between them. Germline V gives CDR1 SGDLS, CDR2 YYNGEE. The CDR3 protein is CASSLNMWGNTEAFF. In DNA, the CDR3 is TGTGCCAGCAGTCTCAATATGTGGGGGAACACTGAAGCTTTCTTT.

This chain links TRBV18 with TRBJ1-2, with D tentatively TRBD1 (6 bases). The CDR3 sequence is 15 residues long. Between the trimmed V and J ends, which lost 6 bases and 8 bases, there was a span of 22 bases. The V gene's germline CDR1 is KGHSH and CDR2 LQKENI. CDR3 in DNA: TGTGCCAGCTCGCCCTCTATCTCAGGGGCCCAGGGCTACACCTTC. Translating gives CASSPSISGAQGYTF.